This TCR beta chain was sequenced during a study of CD4 T cells in relation to SARS-CoV-2 and coronaviruses (dated by TCRdb to the early 2020s). Regarding the study in general: The ViraFEST assay cultured PBMCs with antigen for more than nine days, then sequenced TCR beta CDR3s to find antigen-specific clonal expansions. At the level of individual TCR clonotypes, the study evaluated whether memory CD4+ T cells crossreact between the spike proteins of SARS-CoV-2 and those of common cold coronaviruses. An HIV-1 Nef peptide pool or a no-peptide culture served as the negative reference condition. Samples from three pre-COVID donors and the naive versus memory experiments were sequenced with the Adaptive Biotechnologies TCR-sequencing kit; other data were Illumina-based. Shared crossreactive spike epitopes were mapped to their HLA restriction using patient-derived lymphoblastoid cell lines. For other donors in the study, expansion assays were sequenced with a different, Illumina-based TCR-beta assay.

For this clone: The specificity of this receptor is unknown. Base-call qualities are not available, and no considerably larger clone is one nucleotide away.

CD4+ T cells from unexposed donors were collected before the COVID-19 pandemic (2011-2018). Following 10 days of culture, the EasySep CD4+ T cell isolation kit was used to isolate CD4+ T cells. Unexposed donor CD4+ T cells were tested for reactivity to SARS-CoV-2 S and N and four common cold coronavirus spike pools, as cell number allowed. About 2.2 million PBMCs per well were cultured in IMDM with approximately 5% human AB serum and 9.5 to 10 IU/ml IL-2. Half of the culture medium was replaced with fresh IL-2-containing medium on days 3 and 7. Triplicate replicate wells were generally used for each peptide culture condition. Leukapheresis product for the unexposed donors was purchased commercially. Ficoll-Paque PLUS gradient centrifugation was used to isolate PBMCs from either whole blood or leukapheresis product. PBMCs were either cryopreserved at -140°C or used fresh in the expansion assay. The QIAamp Micro DNA Kit was used to extract genomic DNA from the CD4+ T cells.

General study outcomes and caveats: Significantly weaker SARS-CoV-2-driven expansion was shown by crossreactive clones than by monoreactive clones, consistent with antigenic imprinting. Roughly 64% of donors had memory CD4+ clonotypes that crossrecognized SARS-CoV-2 and at least one common cold coronavirus spike. No donor contributed both pre-pandemic and post-infection samples, which limited tracing the source of pre-existing responses. Because the crossreactivity analysis focused on spike protein, crossreactivity against other viral proteins was not assessed. Small numbers of patients and of tested TCRs were a limitation of the study.

The library was obtained by the immunoSEQ multiplex PCR assay. Per the original workflow: During preprocessing, nonproductive sequences were removed, as were CDR3s that did not start with C, did not end with F or W, or were shorter than 7 amino acids. The MANAFEST web app identified antigen-specific clonotypes based on expansion compared with the reference and other culture wells. A clone was considered positive if the clone showed significant expansion compared with the reference culture in 2 of 3 replicate wells at an FDR below 0.05. To be called positive, a clone also had to show significant expansion compared with every other tandem well and an odds ratio greater than 5. Pairwise Levenshtein distance, computed with the stringdist R package after three terminal residues were trimmed from each end, was used as the measure of CDR3 homology. What TCRdb holds here is the immuneACCESS table cut down to in-frame rearrangements. Part of the clones is not present; checked against another copy, under half of the missing clones reflect an unresolved V gene, and the others are unexplained. V and J calls and clone size follow that table, whereas D and trimming were derived from the DNA. For this sample the table gives some 19,000 clones, of which more than 60% were detected only once. The ten largest clones add up to about 15% of the sample.

CDR1 and CDR2 (LNHDA, SQIVND) derive from the germline V gene (reference sequence). The CDR3 runs 13 residues from the cysteine to the phenylalanine. The CDR3 DNA has 39 bases and is translated from base 1. For this chain, trimming is 5 bases at the V end and 3 bases at the J end, and the number of junction bases without a gene match is 3. Specimen: CD4+ T cells from PBMCs, cultured in vitro. The chain was built from TRBV19 and TRBJ2-5; 7 nucleotides in the junction match TRBD1. The origin of this receptor is a human donor in good health. The base sequence is TGTGCCAGTAGTCCAGGGGGTGAAGAGACCCAGTACTTC. The translation is CASSPGGEETQYF.